Below, one T cell receptor beta chain is given with its context. The data are from a study of T cell changes during pregnancy in multiple sclerosis. Data came from immunoSEQ multiplex PCR; TCRdb stores just in-frame clones and leaves some out. The sample holds 83,000 or so clones, about 93% seen once. The germline V gene has CDR1 SGDLS and CDR2 YYNGEE. The CDR3 is 15 residues long. J gave up 3 bases and V 3 bases, and 4 bases lay outside the gene matches. The V and J genes are TRBV9 and TRBJ2-3; 10 nucleotides agree with TRBD2. Sequenced here: peripheral blood, sampled after pregnancy. The sequence was obtained from a female donor in good health, enrolled as a control in a pregnancy study. The CDR3 sequence is CASSAAGGQTDTQYF. The CDR3 nucleotides read TGTGCCAGCAGCGCAGCGGGAGGGCAGACAGATACGCAGTATTTT.